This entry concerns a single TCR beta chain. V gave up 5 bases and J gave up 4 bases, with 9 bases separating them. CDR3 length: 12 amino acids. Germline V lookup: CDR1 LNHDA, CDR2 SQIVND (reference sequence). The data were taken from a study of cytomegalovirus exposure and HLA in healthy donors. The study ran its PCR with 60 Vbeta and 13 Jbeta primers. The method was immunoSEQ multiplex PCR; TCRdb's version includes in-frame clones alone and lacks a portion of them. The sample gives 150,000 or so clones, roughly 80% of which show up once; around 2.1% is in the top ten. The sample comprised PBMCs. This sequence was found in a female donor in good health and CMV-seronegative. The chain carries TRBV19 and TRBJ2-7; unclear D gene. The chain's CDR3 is CASSLSLYEQYF. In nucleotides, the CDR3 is TGTGCCAGTAGTCTCTCCCTATACGAGCAGTACTTC.